The 24 T cell receptor beta chains reported below all come from one sample, sequenced in a study of beta chain features in type 1 diabetes. All of the isolated RNA was reverse transcribed, so expressed TCRB transcripts were sequenced. Using immunoSEQ multiplex PCR, the repertoire was profiled, and TCRdb retains in-frame clones only, with some absent. This repertoire shows around 500,000 clones, roughly 10% found once; its top ten account for approximately 0.05%. The sample consisted of naive CD4+ T cells from blood. Receptors originate from a woman aged 18 to 35 in good health.

The chain joins TRBV4-1 to TRBJ2-5; 10 nucleotides agree with TRBD2. This CDR3 comprises 16 residues. With V trimmed by 1 base and J by 4 bases, 6 bases remained unmatched. Germline lookup yields CDR1 MGHRA and CDR2 YSYEKL. The CDR3 spells CASSQVPRTSGETQYF. In DNA, the CDR3 is TGCGCCAGCAGCCAAGTCCCTAGGACTAGCGGAGAGACCCAGTACTTC.

This chain joins TRBV7-8 and TRBJ2-1, with D possibly being TRBD2 (5 bases). The CDR3 sequence is 14 residues long. Germline CDR1 is SGHVS and CDR2 is FQNEAQ. V was trimmed by 6 bases and J by 6 bases, leaving 15 bases between them. Here the CDR3 reads CASRLTLAGNEQFF. CDR3 nucleotides: TGTGCCAGCAGACTCACCTTGGCGGGCAATGAGCAGTTCTTC.

V gene TRBV6-5 combines with J gene TRBJ2-3; no reliable D call. The V end lost 5 bases, the J end lost 5 bases, and 11 bases lay between the germline ends. The CDR3 has 13 amino acids. Germline V gene data show CDR1 as MNHEY and CDR2 as SVGAGI. The CDR3 DNA is TGTGCCAGCAGTCTTGCACAAGGAGATACGCAGTATTTT. Its translation: CASSLAQGDTQYF.

The table lists this clone with a few counts. The chain carries TRBV9 and TRBJ2-6, with D unclear. This CDR3 spans 15 amino acids. The germline gives CDR1 SGDLS, CDR2 YYNGEE. V shed 2 bases and J shed 2 bases, with 8 bases lying between them. The CDR3 nucleotides are TGTGCCAGCAGCGTCAGGCTGGCTGGGGCCAACGTCCTGACTTTC. Its translation is CASSVRLAGANVLTF.

The chain links TRBV7-9 to TRBJ1-1; D is ambiguous. The germline gives CDR1 SEHNR, CDR2 FQNEAQ (reference sequence). CDR3 size: 14 residues. V gave up 4 bases and J gave up 4 bases, with 13 bases separating them. CDR3 sequence reads: CASSSRNMATEAFF. CDR3 nucleotide sequence: TGTGCCAGCAGCTCAAGGAACATGGCCACTGAAGCTTTCTTT. The complete variable domain, with remaining parts taken from reference TRBV7-9 and TRBJ1-1, reads DTGVSQNPRHKITKRGQNVTFRCDPISEHNRLYWYRQTLGQGPEFLTYFQNEAQLEKSRLLSDRFSAERPKGSFSTLEIQRTEQGDSAMYLCASSSRNMATEAFFGQGTRLTVV.

The chain has TRBV27 and TRBJ2-6; 7 nucleotides agree with TRBD1. This CDR3 has 19 residues. With 6 bases clipped from V and 1 base from J, the junction kept 15 bases outside the gene matches. Per the germline V gene, CDR1 is MNHEY and CDR2 is SMNVEV (reference sequence). CDR3: CASSIRQGSPFSGANVLTF. The CDR3 nucleotides read TGTGCCAGCAGCATAAGACAGGGCTCCCCGTTTTCTGGGGCCAACGTCCTGACTTTC.

This clone was observed a few times. The J gene is TRBJ2-5, the V gene TRBV29-1; 9 positions agree with TRBD1. Losses at the gene ends were 8 bases for V and 4 bases for J; bases not matched to a gene: 5. The CDR3 extends over 12 amino acids. Germline V CDR1 and CDR2: SQVTM, ANQGSEA. The DNA of the CDR3 is TGCAGCACTGCACAGGGGGCAGAGACCCAGTACTTC. It is translated as CSTAQGAETQYF.

The gene calls are TRBV6-5 and TRBJ1-1; no reliable D call. The germline V gene encodes CDR1 MNHEY and CDR2 SVGAGI. The V end lost 0 bases, the J end lost 2 bases, and 7 bases lay between the germline ends. There are 14 residues in the CDR3. CDR3 DNA sequence: TGTGCCAGCAGTTACTCGATGGGAAACACTGAAGCTTTCTTT. Translated: CASSYSMGNTEAFF.

The rearrangement links TRBV9 to TRBJ1-4; weak D call: TRBD1 (6 bases). The CDR3 is made up of 14 amino acids. Germline assignment: CDR1 SGDLS and CDR2 YYNGEE. V lost 0 bases, J lost 10 bases, and 13 bases lay in between. The CDR3 loop is CASSVGQDRGKLFF. For the CDR3, the DNA is TGTGCCAGCAGCGTAGGACAGGATAGGGGAAAACTGTTTTTT.

Ten or more counts support this clone. V gene TRBV25-1 combines with J gene TRBJ2-7; unclear D gene. CDR1 is MGHDK and CDR2 is SYGVNS in the germline V gene. The CDR3 is made up of 10 amino acids. Trimming stripped 3 bases from V and 7 bases from J, with 4 bases between. The CDR3 nucleotides read TGTGCCAGCAGTGAGGAAGAGCAGTACTTC. Protein: CASSEEEQYF.

V is TRBV5-1 and J is TRBJ1-2; D is unresolved. Deletions cut 4 bases from V and 8 bases from J, with 12 bases between. The CDR3 length is 12 residues. Germline V CDR1 and CDR2: SGHRS, YFSETQ. Here the CDR3 DNA reads TGCGCCAGCAGCCGCGGGGATTTAGGCTACACCTTC. Translated: CASSRGDLGYTF.

The J gene is TRBJ2-5, the V gene TRBV7-2; D is uncertain. V lost 10 bases and J lost 2, with 17 bases in between. Germline V gene sequence: CDR1 SGHTA, CDR2 FQGNSA. CDR3 length equals 14 residues. The CDR3 coding sequence is TGTGCCACAAGCTTGAGGAGCCCTCAAGAGACCCAGTACTTC. It specifies CATSLRSPQETQYF.

The chain combines TRBV7-2 with TRBJ1-4; 10 bases fit TRBD1. The CDR3 has 15 amino acids. The V gene's germline CDR1 is SGHTA and CDR2 FQGNSA. V lost 1 base to trimming and J lost 7 bases; unmatched junction nucleotides: 3. The chain's CDR3 is CASSLGTGGTEKLFF. The CDR3 bases are TGTGCCAGCAGCTTAGGGACAGGGGGTACTGAAAAACTGTTTTTT.

This chain connects TRBV4-2 to TRBJ2-7, with 9 bases fitting TRBD2. V lost 0 bases and J lost 4; bases outside the gene matches: 7. Germline V CDR1 and CDR2: LGHNA, YNFKEQ. The CDR3 contains 16 residues. The CDR3 nucleotides read TGTGCCAGCAGCCAAGAGGATAGCGGGAGTGTATACGAGCAGTACTTC. Protein sequence: CASSQEDSGSVYEQYF.

The V and J genes are TRBV7-2 and TRBJ1-6; maybe TRBD1 (5 bases). The germline V gene has CDR1 SGHTA and CDR2 FQGNSA. V was shortened by 1 base and J by 6 bases, with 10 bases between the two germline ends. The CDR3 length is 15 residues. The CDR3 coding sequence is TGTGCCAGCAGCTTAGAGGGGCTTCTTAATTCACCCCTCCACTTT. This encodes CASSLEGLLNSPLHF.

This clone was seen a handful of times. The chain links TRBV20-1 to TRBJ2-3; D is unclear. Looked up from germline, CDR1 is DFQATT and CDR2 is SNEGSKA (reference sequence). Trimming cost V 7 bases and J 2 bases, with 7 bases left between them. The CDR3 has 11 residues. The CDR3 DNA reads TGCAGTGGGCGGCACACAGATACGCAGTATTTT. Translated, it gives CSGRHTDTQYF.

The V gene is TRBV30, the J gene TRBJ2-7; 14 nucleotides agree with TRBD2. The germline CDR1 and CDR2 sequences are GTSNPN and SVGIG (reference sequence). V gave up 8 bases and J gave up 2 bases; unmatched junction bases: 14. The CDR3 length is 17 residues. CDR3 in DNA: TGTGCCGGATTCGACAGATGGACTAGCGGGAGGACCTACGAGCAGTACTTC. This translates into CAGFDRWTSGRTYEQYF.

There are a few counts of this clone. The V and J genes are TRBV21-1 and TRBJ2-7; the D call in the table, TRBD2, was not verified against the DNA. TRBV21-1 is marked as a pseudogene. The CDR3 runs to 15 residues. The CDR3 sequence: CASSKVAFPRVEQYV. The CDR3 region has the DNA TGTGCCAGCAGCAAAGTGGCCTTCCCGCGGGTGGAGCAGTACGTC.

The chain recombines TRBV7-2 with TRBJ2-5; TRBD1 might be the D (6 bases). Germline V gives CDR1 SGHTA, CDR2 FQGNSA. The CDR3 is made up of 16 amino acids. V shed 5 bases and J shed 1 base, with 17 bases lying between them. Here the CDR3 DNA reads TGTGCCAGCAGCCCTGGACAGATCCCGGGCCAAGAGACCCAGTACTTC. Its protein product is CASSPGQIPGQETQYF.

This clone was recorded a few times. The CDR3 DNA reads as TGTGCCAGCAGCGTAGCTCCCTGGGACCTTCTCAGCGGGGCGGATAATGAGCAGTTCTTC. Its protein product is CASSVAPWDLLSGADNEQFF. The genes are TRBV9 and TRBJ2-1; 7 bases line up with TRBD2. CDR3 size: 20 residues. The V gene's germline CDR1 is SGDLS and CDR2 YYNGEE. Trimming cost V 0 bases and J 7 bases; bases outside gene matches: 22. The full variable domain, its missing parts supplied by reference TRBV9 and TRBJ2-1, is DSGVTQTPKHLITATGQRVTLRCSPRSGDLSVYWYQQSLDQGLQFLIQYYNGEERAKGNILERFSAQQFPDLHSELNLSSLELGDSALYFCASSVAPWDLLSGADNEQFFGPGTRLTVL.

This clone came up a few times. This rearrangement joins TRBV7-7 to TRBJ2-3; 9 positions agree with TRBD1. This CDR3 contains 15 residues. Germline-derived CDR1 and CDR2 are SSHAT and FNYEAQ (reference sequence). V shed 6 bases, J shed 3 bases, and the junction held 7 bases outside the gene matches. CDR3 region: CASSLTGGATDTQYF. The CDR3 nucleotides read TGTGCCAGCAGTCTCACAGGGGGCGCAACAGATACGCAGTATTTT.

V usage is TRBV7-9 and J usage is TRBJ2-2; D remains ambiguous. Germline values: CDR1 SEHNR, CDR2 FQNEAQ (reference sequence). The CDR3 covers 16 residues. V lost 1 base and J 7 bases, leaving 16 bases between the germline ends. The CDR3, as DNA: TGTGCCAGCAGCTTAGAGGCCGGGCAACGCAGCGGGGAGCTGTTTTTT. Translating it yields CASSLEAGQRSGELFF.

This sequence joins TRBV10-3 and TRBJ1-1; no firm D call. Per germline, CDR1 ENHRY and CDR2 SYGVKD. The CDR3 is 12 residues long. V lost 2 bases to trimming and J lost 0 bases, with 1 base between them. The CDR3 DNA reads as TGTGCCATCAGTGAGATGAACACTGAAGCTTTCTTT. Encoded protein: CAISEMNTEAFF.

V gene TRBV29-1 combines with J gene TRBJ1-2; the match to TRBD1 covers 7 bases. The V segment lost 8 bases and the J segment 0 bases; nucleotides outside the gene matches: 9. Germline CDR1 is SQVTM and CDR2 is ANQGSEA. The CDR3 sequence is 14 residues long. This CDR3 is CSTRQGRTNYGYTF. The CDR3 DNA is TGCAGCACGCGACAGGGCCGAACTAACTATGGCTACACCTTC.